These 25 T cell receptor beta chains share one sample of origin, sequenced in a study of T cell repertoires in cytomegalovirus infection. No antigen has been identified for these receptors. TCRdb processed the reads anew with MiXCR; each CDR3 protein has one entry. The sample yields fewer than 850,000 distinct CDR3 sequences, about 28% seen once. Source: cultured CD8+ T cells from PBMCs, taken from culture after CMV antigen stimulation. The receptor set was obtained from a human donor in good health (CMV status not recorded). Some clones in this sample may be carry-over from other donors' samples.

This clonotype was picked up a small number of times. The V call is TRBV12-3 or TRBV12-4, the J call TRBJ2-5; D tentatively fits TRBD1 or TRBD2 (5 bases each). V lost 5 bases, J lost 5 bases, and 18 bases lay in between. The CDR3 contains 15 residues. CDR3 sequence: CASSLLPGPGETQYF. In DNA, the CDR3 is TGTGCCAGCAGTCTCCTCCCGGGACCCGGGGAGACCCAGTACTTC.

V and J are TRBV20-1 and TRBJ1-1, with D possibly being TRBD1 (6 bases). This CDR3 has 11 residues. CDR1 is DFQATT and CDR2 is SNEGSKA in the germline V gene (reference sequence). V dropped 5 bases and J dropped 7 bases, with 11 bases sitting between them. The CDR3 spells CSAPGEVEAFF. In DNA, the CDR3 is TGCAGTGCTCCAGGGGAGGTTGAAGCTTTCTTT.

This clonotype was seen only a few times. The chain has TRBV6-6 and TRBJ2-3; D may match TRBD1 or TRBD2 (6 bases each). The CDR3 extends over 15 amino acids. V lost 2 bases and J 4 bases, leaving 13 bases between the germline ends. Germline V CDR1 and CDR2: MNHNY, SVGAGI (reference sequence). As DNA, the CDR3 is TGTGCCAGCAGTTACCGGGGGCCCCCCGCAGATACGCAGTATTTT. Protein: CASSYRGPPADTQYF.

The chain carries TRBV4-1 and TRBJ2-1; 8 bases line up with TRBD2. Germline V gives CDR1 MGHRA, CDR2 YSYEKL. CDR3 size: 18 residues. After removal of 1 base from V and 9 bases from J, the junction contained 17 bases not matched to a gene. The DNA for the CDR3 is TGCGCCAGCAGCCAAGTTTATTTCGGACTAGCTCCCCACCGTGAGCAGTTCTTC. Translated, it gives CASSQVYFGLAPHREQFF.

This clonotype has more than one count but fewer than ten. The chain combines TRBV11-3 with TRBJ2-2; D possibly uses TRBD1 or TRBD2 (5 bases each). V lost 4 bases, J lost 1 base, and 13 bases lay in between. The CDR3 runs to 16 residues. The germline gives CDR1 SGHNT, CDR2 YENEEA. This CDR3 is CASSSGDPLNTGELFF. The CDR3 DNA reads TGTGCCAGCAGCTCCGGGGACCCCCTGAACACCGGGGAGCTGTTTTTT.

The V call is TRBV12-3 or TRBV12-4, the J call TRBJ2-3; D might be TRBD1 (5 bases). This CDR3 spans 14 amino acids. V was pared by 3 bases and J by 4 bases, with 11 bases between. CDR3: CASSLVRVADTQYF. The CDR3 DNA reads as TGTGCCAGCAGTTTGGTCAGGGTAGCAGATACGCAGTATTTT.

In DNA, the CDR3 is TGTGCCAGCAGCTTTGTCATCGGGACGAAGATTAACACTGAAGCTTTCTTT. It specifies CASSFVIGTKINTEAFF. The chain couples TRBV7-3 to TRBJ1-1, with D perhaps matching TRBD1 (5 bases). Germline V gives CDR1 SGHTA, CDR2 FQGTGA. Trimming left V 3 bases short and J 2 bases short, with 19 bases between. The CDR3 extends over 17 amino acids.

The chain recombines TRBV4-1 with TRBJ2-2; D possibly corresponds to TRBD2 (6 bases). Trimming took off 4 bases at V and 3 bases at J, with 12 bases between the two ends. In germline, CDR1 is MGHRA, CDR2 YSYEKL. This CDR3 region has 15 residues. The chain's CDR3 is CASSPHSGDTGELFF. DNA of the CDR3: TGCGCCAGCAGCCCTCACTCGGGAGACACCGGGGAGCTGTTTTTT.

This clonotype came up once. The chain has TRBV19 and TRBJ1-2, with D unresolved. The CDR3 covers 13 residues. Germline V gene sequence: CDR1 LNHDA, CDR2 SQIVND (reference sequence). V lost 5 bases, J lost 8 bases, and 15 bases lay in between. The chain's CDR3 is CASSLGPAWGYTF. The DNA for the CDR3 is TGTGCCAGTAGTCTTGGTCCCGCCTGGGGCTACACCTTC.

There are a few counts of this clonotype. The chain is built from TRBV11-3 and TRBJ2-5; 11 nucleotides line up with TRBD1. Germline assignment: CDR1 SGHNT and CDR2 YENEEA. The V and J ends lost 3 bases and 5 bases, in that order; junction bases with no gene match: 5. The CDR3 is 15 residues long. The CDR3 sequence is CASSFGQGALETQYF. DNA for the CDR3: TGTGCCAGCAGCTTCGGACAGGGGGCGTTGGAGACCCAGTACTTC. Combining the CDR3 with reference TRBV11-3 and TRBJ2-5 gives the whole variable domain EAGVVQSPRYKIIEKKQPVAFWCNPISGHNTLYWYLQNLGQGPELLIRYENEEAVDDSQLPKDRFSAERLKGVDSTLKIQPAELGDSAVYLCASSFGQGALETQYFGPGTRLLVL.

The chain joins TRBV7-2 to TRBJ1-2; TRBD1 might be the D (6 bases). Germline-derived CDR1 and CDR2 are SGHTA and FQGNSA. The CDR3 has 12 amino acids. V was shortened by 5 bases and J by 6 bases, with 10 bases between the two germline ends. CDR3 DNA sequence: TGTGCCAGCAGCCCAAAGGGGGATGGCTACACCTTC. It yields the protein CASSPKGDGYTF.

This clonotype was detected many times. The CDR3 sequence: CSARYQTGFEQYF. CDR3 coding DNA: TGCAGTGCTAGATACCAGACAGGGTTCGAGCAGTACTTC. V and J are TRBV20-1 and TRBJ2-7; 7 bases agree with TRBD1. J gave up 6 bases and V 2 bases, and 7 bases lay outside the gene matches. Germline assignment: CDR1 DFQATT and CDR2 SNEGSKA (reference sequence). CDR3 length: 13 residues.

The CDR3, as DNA: TGTGCCAGCAGTCCCTGGACAGGGGTGGACGCTAACTATGGCTACACCTTC. Its translation is CASSPWTGVDANYGYTF. The rearrangement joins TRBV27 to TRBJ1-2, with 9 bases identical to TRBD1. J was trimmed by 0 bases and V by 5 bases; bases with no gene match: 10. The CDR3 is 17 residues long. CDR1 and CDR2 from the germline V gene are MNHEY and SMNVEV (reference sequence).

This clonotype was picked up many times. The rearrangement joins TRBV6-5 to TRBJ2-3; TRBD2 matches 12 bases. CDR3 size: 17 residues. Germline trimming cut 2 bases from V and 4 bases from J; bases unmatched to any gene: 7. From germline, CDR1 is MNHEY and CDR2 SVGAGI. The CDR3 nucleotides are TGTGCCAGCAGTTACGGACCTAGCGGGGGGGCGGCAGATACGCAGTATTTT. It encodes CASSYGPSGGAADTQYF.

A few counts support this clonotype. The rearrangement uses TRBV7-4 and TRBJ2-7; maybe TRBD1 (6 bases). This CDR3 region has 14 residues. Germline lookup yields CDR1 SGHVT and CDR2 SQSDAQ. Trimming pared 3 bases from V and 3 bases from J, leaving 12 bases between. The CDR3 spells CASSFPGHIYEQYV. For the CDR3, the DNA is TGTGCCAGCAGCTTTCCGGGACACATCTACGAGCAGTACGTC.

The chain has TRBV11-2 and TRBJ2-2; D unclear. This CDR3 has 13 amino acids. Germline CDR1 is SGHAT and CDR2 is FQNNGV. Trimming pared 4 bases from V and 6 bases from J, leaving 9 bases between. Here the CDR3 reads CASSSSHAGELFF. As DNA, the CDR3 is TGTGCCAGCAGCTCCTCACACGCCGGGGAGCTGTTTTTT.

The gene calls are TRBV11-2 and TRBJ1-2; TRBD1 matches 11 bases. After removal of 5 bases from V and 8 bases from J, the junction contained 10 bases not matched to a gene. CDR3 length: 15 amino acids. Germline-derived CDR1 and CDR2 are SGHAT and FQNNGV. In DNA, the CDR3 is TGTGCCAGCAGCCCTGGACAGGGGGCATCGCGGGGCTACACCTTC. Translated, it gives CASSPGQGASRGYTF.

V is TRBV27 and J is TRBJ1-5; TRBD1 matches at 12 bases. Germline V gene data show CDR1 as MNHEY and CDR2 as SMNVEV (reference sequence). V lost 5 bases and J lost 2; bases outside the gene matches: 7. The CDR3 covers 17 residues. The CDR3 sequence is CASSPYGTGGGNQPQHF. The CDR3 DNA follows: TGTGCCAGCAGTCCATACGGGACAGGGGGCGGCAATCAGCCCCAGCATTTT.

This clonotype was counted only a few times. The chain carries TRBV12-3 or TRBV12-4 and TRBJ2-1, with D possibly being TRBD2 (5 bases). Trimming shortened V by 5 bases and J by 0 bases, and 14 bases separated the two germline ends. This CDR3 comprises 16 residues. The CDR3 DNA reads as TGTGCCAGCAGTCCCCGTGGGGAGAGCTCCTACAATGAGCAGTTCTTC. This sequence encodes CASSPRGESSYNEQFF.

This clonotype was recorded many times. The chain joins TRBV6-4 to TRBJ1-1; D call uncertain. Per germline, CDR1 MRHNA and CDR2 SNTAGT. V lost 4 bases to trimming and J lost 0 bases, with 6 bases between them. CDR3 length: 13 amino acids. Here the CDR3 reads CASSVTMNTEAFF. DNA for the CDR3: TGTGCCAGCAGTGTCACTATGAACACTGAAGCTTTCTTT.

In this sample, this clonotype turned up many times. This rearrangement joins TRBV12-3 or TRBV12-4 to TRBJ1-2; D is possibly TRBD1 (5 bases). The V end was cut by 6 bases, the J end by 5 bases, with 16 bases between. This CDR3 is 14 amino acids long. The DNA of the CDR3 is TGTGCCAGCAGCCCCGGACACCCTCTTTATGGCTACACCTTC. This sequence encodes CASSPGHPLYGYTF.

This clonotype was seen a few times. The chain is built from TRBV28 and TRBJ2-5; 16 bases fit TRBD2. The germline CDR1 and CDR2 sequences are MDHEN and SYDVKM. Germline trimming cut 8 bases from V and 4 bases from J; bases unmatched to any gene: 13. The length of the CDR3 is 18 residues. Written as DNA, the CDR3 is TGTGCCAGCGGGACTAGCGGGGGGGCCCAATCCTGGTCAGAGACCCAGTACTTC. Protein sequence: CASGTSGGAQSWSETQYF.

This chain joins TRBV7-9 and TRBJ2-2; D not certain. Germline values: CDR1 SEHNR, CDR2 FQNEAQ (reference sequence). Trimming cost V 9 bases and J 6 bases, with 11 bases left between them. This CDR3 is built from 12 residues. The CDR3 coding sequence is TGTGCCAGAACCGTGGGTCCCGGGGAGCTGTTTTTT. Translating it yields CARTVGPGELFF.

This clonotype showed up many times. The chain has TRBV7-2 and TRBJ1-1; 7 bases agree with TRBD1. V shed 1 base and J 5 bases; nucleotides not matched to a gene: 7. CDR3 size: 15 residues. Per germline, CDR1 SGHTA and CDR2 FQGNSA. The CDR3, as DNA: TGTGCCAGCAGCTTAGATATGCAGGGGGGTACTGAAGCTTTCTTT. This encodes CASSLDMQGGTEAFF.

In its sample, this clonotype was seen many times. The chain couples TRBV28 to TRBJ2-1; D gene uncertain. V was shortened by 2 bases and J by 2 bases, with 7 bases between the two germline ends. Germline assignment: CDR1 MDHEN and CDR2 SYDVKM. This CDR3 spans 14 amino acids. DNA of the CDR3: TGTGCCAGCAGTTTAGGGGAACCCTACAATGAGCAGTTCTTC. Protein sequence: CASSLGEPYNEQFF.